The 21 T cell receptor beta chains presented below share a single source sample, sequenced in a study of OX40 agonist ivuxolimab in advanced cancers. The assay was immunoSEQ multiplex PCR, and TCRdb's table has in-frame clones only and misses some. The sample yields fewer than 80,000 clones, 84% seen once. The source material was CD4+ or CD8+ T cells sorted from blood, sampled in a trial of the OX40 agonist ivuxolimab. These receptors were obtained from an adult with an advanced solid tumor such as melanoma, head and neck, liver or kidney cancer.

V gene TRBV7-3 combines with J gene TRBJ1-4; TRBD1 matches 11 bases. The length of the CDR3 is 13 residues. The ends lost 4 bases at V and 9 bases at J; junction bases unmatched: 1. Germline loops: CDR1 SGHTA, CDR2 FQGTGA. The CDR3 DNA is TGTGCCAGCAGCTCGGACAGGGGGCAAAAACTGTTTTTT. Protein product: CASSSDRGQKLFF. The variable domain in full, completed from reference TRBV7-3 and TRBJ1-4, reads GAGVSQTPSNKVTEKGKYVELRCDPISGHTALYWYRQSLGQGPEFLIYFQGTGAADDSGLPNDRFFAVRPEGSVSTLKIQRTERGDSAVYLCASSSDRGQKLFFGSGTQLSVL.

V usage is TRBV5-1 and J usage is TRBJ1-1; no clear D gene. Trimming shortened V by 3 bases and J by 1 base, and 7 bases separated the two germline ends. The germline CDR1 and CDR2 sequences are SGHRS and YFSETQ. The CDR3 loop spans 13 amino acids. The DNA of the CDR3 is TGCGCCAGCAGCTATGGGTCGAACACTGAAGCTTTCTTT. Its translation is CASSYGSNTEAFF.

The chain links TRBV13 to TRBJ2-5; 9 bases agree with TRBD2. The DNA matches TRBJ2-7 better at its end, which makes the J call doubtful. The CDR3 contains 17 residues. Germline loops: CDR1 PRHDT, CDR2 FYEKMQ (reference sequence). For the CDR3, the DNA is TGTGCCAGCAGCTTAATAGGTGGGGCTAGCGGGGCGTACGAGCAGTACTTC. Its protein product is CASSLIGGASGAYEQYF.

The chain carries TRBV27 and TRBJ2-4, with 13 bases aligning to TRBD2. The CDR3 spans 18 residues. V trimming: 4 bases; J trimming: 1 base; junction bases outside the gene matches: 7. Looked up from germline, CDR1 is MNHEY and CDR2 is SMNVEV (reference sequence). DNA of the CDR3: TGTGCCAGCAGTTCCTCAGGGACTAGCGGGATGGCCAAAAACATTCAGTACTTC. This codes for CASSSSGTSGMAKNIQYF.

The V gene is TRBV11-3, the J gene TRBJ2-5, with 8 bases matching TRBD2. Germline V gene lookup returns CDR1 SGHNT and CDR2 YENEEA. J lost 3 bases, V lost 4 bases, and 4 bases had no gene match. This CDR3 region has 14 residues. The CDR3 nucleotides read TGTGCCAGCAGCTCGTCGCGGGGGGAAGAGACCCAGTACTTC. It is translated as CASSSSRGEETQYF. Looking up the rest from reference TRBV11-3 and TRBJ2-5 gives the full variable domain: EAGVVQSPRYKIIEKKQPVAFWCNPISGHNTLYWYLQNLGQGPELLIRYENEEAVDDSQLPKDRFSAERLKGVDSTLKIQPAELGDSAVYLCASSSSRGEETQYFGPGTRLLVL.

The chain combines TRBV5-6 with TRBJ2-1; 12 bases fit TRBD2. Germline V gene data show CDR1 as SGHDT and CDR2 as YYEEEE. The CDR3 extends over 17 amino acids. V was pared by 4 bases and J by 2 bases, with 7 bases of the junction left unmatched. The CDR3 loop is CASSVRRTSGTYNEQFF. The CDR3 nucleotides read TGTGCCAGCAGCGTCCGGCGGACTAGCGGGACCTACAATGAGCAGTTCTTC.

This chain links TRBV11-2 with TRBJ1-2; perhaps TRBD1 as D (5 bases). The CDR3 loop spans 15 amino acids. Trimming cost V 1 base and J 8 bases, with 17 bases left between them. CDR1 and CDR2 (germline): SGHAT, FQNNGV. The CDR3 here is CASSLAAGDNRGYTF. CDR3 DNA: TGTGCCAGCAGCTTAGCGGCGGGGGATAATCGGGGCTACACCTTC.

The V gene is TRBV19, the J gene TRBJ1-2; 7 nucleotides line up with TRBD1. J lost 0 bases, V lost 1 base, and 5 bases had no gene match. The CDR3 has 16 residues. Germline V gene data show CDR1 as LNHDA and CDR2 as SQIVND (reference sequence). In DNA, the CDR3 is TGTGCCAGTAGTATAGGAGTCGGGACAGCTAACTATGGCTACACCTTC. Translation gives CASSIGVGTANYGYTF.

V and J are TRBV19 and TRBJ2-7; D may be TRBD1 or TRBD2 (6 bases each). Trimming left V 5 bases short and J 1 base short, with 12 bases between. Germline lookup yields CDR1 LNHDA and CDR2 SQIVND (reference sequence). The CDR3 totals 14 residues. This CDR3 is CASSPRGLSYEQYF. The DNA of the CDR3 is TGTGCCAGTAGTCCTCGGGGGCTGTCCTACGAGCAGTACTTC.

This clone has just one count. The rearrangement links TRBV7-8 to TRBJ2-1; possibly TRBD1 for D (6 bases). Germline values: CDR1 SGHVS, CDR2 FQNEAQ. This CDR3 is built from 13 residues. V shed 1 base and J shed 9 bases, with 10 bases lying between them. CDR3 DNA sequence: TGTGCCAGCAGCTTAGTGGGGGCCGGTGAGCAGTTCTTC. This translates into CASSLVGAGEQFF.

The rearrangement uses TRBV12-5 and TRBJ1-5; 10 positions agree with TRBD1. The CDR3 runs to 20 residues. V was clipped by 0 bases and J by 0 bases; unmatched bases: 11. Germline V gene sequence: CDR1 LGHNT, CDR2 FRNRAP. The CDR3 spells CASGLVRVTGGSLSNQPQHF. The CDR3 region has the DNA TGTGCTAGTGGTTTGGTACGGGTGACAGGGGGCTCTCTTAGCAATCAGCCCCAGCATTTT.

The chain has TRBV5-1 and TRBJ2-2; D is possibly TRBD2 (6 bases). Germline V gives CDR1 SGHRS, CDR2 YFSETQ. This CDR3 contains 15 residues. The V end lost 0 bases, the J end lost 3 bases, and 9 bases lay between the germline ends. The CDR3 region has the DNA TGCGCCAGCAGCTTGGGGAGGGTTGACACCGGGGAGCTGTTTTTT. It translates to CASSLGRVDTGELFF.

J is TRBJ2-3 and V is TRBV2; weak D call: TRBD2 (6 bases). Germline V CDR1 and CDR2: SNHLY, FYNNEI. This CDR3 has 14 residues. Deletions cut 7 bases from V and 2 bases from J, with 13 bases between. The CDR3 DNA sequence: TGTGCCAGCATCTGGGGGGACCCCACAGATACGCAGTATTTT. Translation: CASIWGDPTDTQYF. The full variable domain, rest sourced from reference TRBV2 and TRBJ2-3, is EPEVTQTPSHQVTQMGQEVILRCVPISNHLYFYWYRQILGQKVEFLVSFYNNEISEKSEIFDDQFSVERPDGSNFTLKIRSTKLEDSAMYFCASIWGDPTDTQYFGPGTRLTVL.

V is TRBV7-9 and J is TRBJ1-2, with 10 bases lining up with TRBD1. CDR1 SEHNR and CDR2 FQNEAQ come from the germline V gene (reference sequence). This CDR3 is built from 15 residues. The J segment lost 7 bases and the V segment lost 5 bases, leaving 10 bases of the junction unmatched. The CDR3 sequence is CASSPHSTGGSGYTF. The CDR3 DNA is TGTGCCAGCAGCCCCCATTCGACAGGGGGCTCTGGCTACACCTTC.

This clone was detected a few times. This sample also contains other DNA sequences that code for the same CDR3. This sequence joins TRBV7-9 and TRBJ2-6; D gene unclear. Looked up from germline, CDR1 is SEHNR and CDR2 is FQNEAQ (reference sequence). This CDR3 comprises 15 residues. Deletions cut 1 base from V and 4 bases from J, with 8 bases between. In DNA, the CDR3 is TGTGCCAGCAGCTTAGGGACCTCCGGGGCCAACGTCCTGACTTTC. It specifies CASSLGTSGANVLTF.

In this sample, this clone turned up a few times. The chain uses TRBV2 and TRBJ1-6; a possible D gene is TRBD1 (5 bases). The CDR3 sequence is 14 residues long. Germline V lookup: CDR1 SNHLY, CDR2 FYNNEI. V shed 7 bases and J shed 9 bases, with 16 bases lying between them. The DNA of the CDR3 is TGTGCCAGCACTACCGGGACGCCGACTTCACCCCTCCACTTT. Encoded protein: CASTTGTPTSPLHF. The whole variable domain, filled in from reference TRBV2 and TRBJ1-6, reads EPEVTQTPSHQVTQMGQEVILRCVPISNHLYFYWYRQILGQKVEFLVSFYNNEISEKSEIFDDQFSVERPDGSNFTLKIRSTKLEDSAMYFCASTTGTPTSPLHFGNGTRLTVT.

The CDR3 bases are TGTGCCAGCTCACCCCTCGGGACAGGGGCCTACGAGCAGTACTTC. Amino acid sequence: CASSPLGTGAYEQYF. The V call is TRBV18, the J call TRBJ2-7; TRBD1 aligns across 10 bases. This CDR3 is 15 amino acids long. Germline CDR1 KGHSH, CDR2 LQKENI. V shed 3 bases, J shed 2 bases, and the junction held 4 bases outside the gene matches.

The chain joins TRBV5-6 to TRBJ2-5; a weak D match, TRBD2 (6 bases). V was clipped by 3 bases and J by 6 bases, with 15 bases between them. Germline CDR1 SGHDT, CDR2 YYEEEE. The CDR3 runs 14 residues. The CDR3, as DNA: TGTGCCAGCAGCTCACCGGGACTCGAACAGACCCAGTACTTC. Protein: CASSSPGLEQTQYF. Together with reference TRBV5-6 and TRBJ2-5, the CDR3 gives the full variable domain: DAGVTQSPTHLIKTRGQQVTLRCSPKSGHDTVSWYQQALGQGPQFIFQYYEEEERQRGNFPDRFSGHQFPNYSSELNVNALLLGDSALYLCASSSPGLEQTQYFGPGTRLLVL.

This clone was recorded only once. As DNA, the CDR3 is TGTGCCAGCAAAGGAGAAAACAGGGGGCCTAGTGGCTACACCTTC. This sequence encodes CASKGENRGPSGYTF. V is TRBV9 and J is TRBJ1-2; 9 positions match TRBD1. CDR3 size: 15 residues. Unmatched junction bases numbered 13, after V lost 6 bases and J lost 7 bases. The germline V gene has CDR1 SGDLS and CDR2 YYNGEE.

This clone was detected once. The chain links TRBV15 to TRBJ2-1; possibly TRBD1 or TRBD2 for D (5 bases each). CDR3 length: 15 amino acids. The V end was cut by 6 bases, the J end by 8 bases, with 20 bases between. Germline lookup yields CDR1 LNHNV and CDR2 YYDKDF (reference sequence). CDR3 sequence reads: CATSIEWQGVYEQFF. In DNA, the CDR3 is TGTGCCACCAGTATAGAGTGGCAGGGAGTGTATGAGCAGTTCTTC.

The chain combines TRBV27 with TRBJ1-1; TRBD1 matches at 7 bases. The CDR3 has 13 amino acids. The V and J ends lost 5 bases and 3 bases, in that order; junction bases with no gene match: 3. The germline V gene has CDR1 MNHEY and CDR2 SMNVEV (reference sequence). CDR3 sequence: CASSLRGDTEAFF. The CDR3 DNA follows: TGTGCCAGCAGTCTCAGGGGGGACACTGAAGCTTTCTTT.